This entry is about one T cell receptor (beta chain). The germline V gene has CDR1 LGHNA and CDR2 YNFKEQ. This CDR3 spans 16 amino acids. Trimming took 5 bases from V and 2 from J; bases not matched to a gene: 7. This sample is drawn from a study of response to subunit inactivated influenza vaccine. TCRdb re-derived calls from the RT-PCR reads in MiXCR, one entry per CDR3 protein. There are some 550,000 distinct CDR3 sequences in the sample; roughly 25% occur only once, and approximately 3% lies in the top ten. These data also featured in a second study, about T cells expressing NK-cell markers. That work contributes: For TCR beta, cDNA was produced by 5'RACE template switching with UMIs. A range of roughly 1.0-8% of CD8+ T cells consisted of dominant NKG2C+ clonotypes in several donors.

The sequencing used CD4+ T cells sorted from PBMCs, collected about 11 days after vaccination. V usage is TRBV4-2 and J usage is TRBJ2-3, with 10 nucleotides matching TRBD2. The origin of this receptor is a man aged 50-59 years who received an inactivated influenza vaccine. The CDR3 region is CASSTGTSALTDTQYF. DNA for the CDR3: TGTGCCAGCAGCACTGGGACTAGCGCCCTCACAGATACGCAGTATTTT.